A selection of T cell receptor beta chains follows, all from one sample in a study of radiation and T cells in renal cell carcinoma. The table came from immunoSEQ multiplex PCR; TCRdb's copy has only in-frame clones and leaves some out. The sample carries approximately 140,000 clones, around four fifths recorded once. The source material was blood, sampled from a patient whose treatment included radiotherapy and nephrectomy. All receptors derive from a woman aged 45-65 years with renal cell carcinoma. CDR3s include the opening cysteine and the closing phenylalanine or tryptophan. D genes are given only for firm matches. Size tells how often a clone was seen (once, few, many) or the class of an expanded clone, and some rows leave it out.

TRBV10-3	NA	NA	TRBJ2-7	CAIRGEAGIAHF	TGTGCCATCCGAGGGGAGGCGGGGATTGCTCACTTC
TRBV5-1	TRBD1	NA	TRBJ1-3	CASSLGPGGTGNTIYF	TGCGCCAGCAGCTTGGGCCCAGGGGGCACTGGAAACACCATATATTTT
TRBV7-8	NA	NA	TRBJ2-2	CASSLGKGTGELFF	TGTGCCAGCAGCTTAGGGAAGGGGACCGGGGAGCTGTTTTTT
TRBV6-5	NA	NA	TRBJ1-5	CASSGRQVNQPQHF	TGTGCCAGCAGTGGCCGACAGGTTAATCAGCCCCAGCATTTT
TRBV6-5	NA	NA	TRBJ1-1	CASSRGITEAFF	TGTGCCAGCAGTAGAGGGATCACTGAAGCTTTCTTT
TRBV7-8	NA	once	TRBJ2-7	CASSPEGTDLYEQYF	TGTGCCAGCAGCCCGGAGGGGACAGACCTCTACGAGCAGTACTTC
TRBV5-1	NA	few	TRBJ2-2	CASSLRSIGELFF	TGCGCCAGCAGCTTGAGGTCCATCGGGGAGCTGTTTTTT
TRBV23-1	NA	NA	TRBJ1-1	CASRPGNTEAFF	TGCGCCAGCAGACCAGGGAACACTGAAGCTTTCTTT
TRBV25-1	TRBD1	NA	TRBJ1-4	CASSGGQGNEKLFF	TGTGCCAGCAGTGGAGGACAGGGTAATGAAAAACTGTTTTTT
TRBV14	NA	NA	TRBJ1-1	CASSQDRWMNTEAFF	TGTGCCAGCAGCCAAGATCGCTGGATGAACACTGAAGCTTTCTTT
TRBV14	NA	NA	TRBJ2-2	CASGPGQNTGELFF	TGTGCCAGCGGACCGGGACAGAACACCGGGGAGCTGTTTTTT
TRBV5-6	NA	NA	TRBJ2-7	CASSPDRTGPSYEQYF	TGTGCCAGCAGCCCGGACCGGACGGGTCCGTCCTACGAGCAGTACTTC
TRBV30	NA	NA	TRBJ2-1	CAWSVGGGYYNEQFF	TGTGCCTGGAGTGTAGGGGGGGGGTACTACAATGAGCAGTTCTTC
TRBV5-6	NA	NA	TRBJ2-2	CASSQTGQGSTGELFF	TGTGCCAGCAGCCAGACGGGGCAGGGAAGCACCGGGGAGCTGTTTTTT
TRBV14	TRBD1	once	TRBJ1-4	CASSPDRATEKLFF	TGTGCCAGCAGCCCGGACAGGGCCACCGAAAAACTGTTTTTT
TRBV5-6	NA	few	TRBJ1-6	CASSLVALGNSPLHF	TGTGCCAGCAGCTTGGTGGCGCTCGGAAATTCACCCCTCCACTTT
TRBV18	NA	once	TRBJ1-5	CASSPPSRGNNQPQHF	TGTGCCAGCTCACCACCTTCGCGGGGGAACAATCAGCCCCAGCATTTT
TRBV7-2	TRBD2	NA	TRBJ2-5	CASSPGTSGRTQYF	TGTGCCAGCAGCCCCGGGACTAGCGGGAGAACCCAGTACTTC
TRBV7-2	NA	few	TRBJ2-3	CASSVNTDTQYF	TGTGCCAGCAGCGTTAACACAGATACGCAGTATTTT
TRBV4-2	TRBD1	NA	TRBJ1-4	CASSQTGTGREKLFF	TGTGCCAGCAGCCAAACCGGGACAGGGCGTGAAAAACTGTTTTTT
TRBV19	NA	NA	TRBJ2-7	CASSIGQGNYEQYF	TGTGCCAGTAGTATAGGCCAGGGCAACTACGAGCAGTACTTC
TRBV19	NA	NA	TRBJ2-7	CASSIRDTESYEQYF	TGTGCCAGTAGTATCCGGGACACGGAATCCTACGAGCAGTACTTC
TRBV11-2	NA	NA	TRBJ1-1	CASSPQAPTEAFF	TGTGCCAGCAGCCCCCAGGCCCCCACTGAAGCTTTCTTT
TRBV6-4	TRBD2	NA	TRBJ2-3	CASSELAGDTQYF	TGTGCCAGCAGTGAGCTAGCGGGTGATACGCAGTATTTT
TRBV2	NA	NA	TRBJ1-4	CASRDDGGPNEKLFF	TGTGCCAGCAGGGATGATGGGGGACCTAATGAAAAACTGTTTTTT
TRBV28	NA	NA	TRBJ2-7	CASSLQLEQYF	TGTGCCAGCAGTTTACAGTTAGAGCAGTACTTC
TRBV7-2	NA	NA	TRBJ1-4	CASSFETGENEKLFF	TGTGCCAGCAGCTTCGAGACTGGGGAAAATGAAAAACTGTTTTTT
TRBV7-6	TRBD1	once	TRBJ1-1	CASSLRTGGVAFF	TGTGCCAGCAGCCTTAGGACAGGGGGAGTAGCTTTCTTT
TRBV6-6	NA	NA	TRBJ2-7	CASSALSYEQYF	TGTGCCTCCTCGGCGCTTTCCTACGAGCAGTACTTC
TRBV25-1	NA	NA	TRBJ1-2	CASSAQIGRSYTF	TGTGCCAGCAGTGCTCAAATTGGCCGCAGCTACACCTTC
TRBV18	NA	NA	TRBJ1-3	CASSQQGAGNTIYF	TGTGCCAGCTCCCAACAGGGTGCTGGAAACACCATATATTTT
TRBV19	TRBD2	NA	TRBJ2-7	CASSPFPSGGSYEQYF	TGTGCCAGTAGTCCCTTTCCTAGCGGGGGGTCCTACGAGCAGTACTTC
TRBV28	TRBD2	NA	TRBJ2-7	CASSSPSQRGRYEQYF	TGTGCCAGCAGTTCCCCCTCCCAGCGGGGGAGGTACGAGCAGTACTTC
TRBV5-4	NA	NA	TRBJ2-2	CASSFSMINTGELFF	TGTGCCAGCAGCTTCTCCATGATTAACACCGGGGAGCTGTTTTTT
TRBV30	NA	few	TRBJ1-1	CAWSRVTRNTEAFF	TGTGCCTGGAGCCGAGTCACGAGGAACACTGAAGCTTTCTTT
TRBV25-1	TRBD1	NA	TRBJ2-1	CASSEPYRGPRGEQFF	TGTGCCAGCAGTGAACCTTACAGGGGCCCTCGTGGCGAGCAGTTCTTC
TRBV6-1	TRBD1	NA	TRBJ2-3	CASSEFEGATDTQYF	TGTGCCAGCAGTGAATTCGAGGGGGCTACAGATACGCAGTATTTT
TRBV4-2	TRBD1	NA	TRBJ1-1	CASSIPGQGLNTEAFF	TGTGCCAGCAGCATCCCGGGACAGGGACTGAACACTGAAGCTTTCTTT
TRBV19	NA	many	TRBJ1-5	CASSMLSDSNQPQHF	TGTGCCAGTAGTATGCTCAGCGATAGCAATCAGCCCCAGCATTTT
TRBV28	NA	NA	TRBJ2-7	CASSSQGGSEQYF	TGTGCCAGCAGTTCACAGGGGGGGAGCGAGCAGTACTTC
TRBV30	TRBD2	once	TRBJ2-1	CAWTSAGGPYNEQFF	TGTGCCTGGACTTCAGCGGGGGGGCCGTACAATGAGCAGTTCTTC
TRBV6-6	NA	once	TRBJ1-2	CASSRDGPTYGYTF	TGTGCCAGCAGTAGGGACGGGCCGACCTATGGCTACACCTTC
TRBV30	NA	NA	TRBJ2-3	CAWTSHMAGFTDTQYF	TGTGCCTGGACCTCACACATGGCGGGGTTCACAGATACGCAGTATTTT
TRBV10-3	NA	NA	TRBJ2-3	CAISASAFGRGRTDTQYF	TGTGCCATCAGTGCTTCTGCCTTCGGCCGGGGGCGCACAGATACGCAGTATTTT
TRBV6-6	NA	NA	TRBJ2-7	CASSYKGSGGGEQYF	TGTGCCAGCAGTTACAAGGGGTCTGGCGGAGGCGAGCAGTACTTC
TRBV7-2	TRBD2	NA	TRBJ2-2	CASSQGLATGELFF	TGTGCCAGCAGCCAGGGACTAGCAACCGGGGAGCTGTTTTTT
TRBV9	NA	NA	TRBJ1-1	CASSVETVSTEAFF	TGTGCCAGCAGCGTAGAAACAGTGAGCACTGAAGCTTTCTTT